This TCR beta chain was sequenced for a study of radiotherapy plus CTLA-4 blockade in lung cancer. TCRdb keeps only in-frame clones here, not all; method: immunoSEQ multiplex PCR. The sample holds some 66,000 clones, approximately 82% seen once. The CDR3 has 16 amino acids. V lost 6 bases to trimming and J lost 3 bases; unmatched junction nucleotides: 11. CDR1 and CDR2 (germline): MDHEN, SYDVKM. The TCR comes from a human donor with non-small cell lung cancer who had a partial response to radiotherapy plus ipilimumab. The sample here was peripheral blood, taken from a patient treated with radiotherapy plus ipilimumab. The J gene is TRBJ2-5, the V gene TRBV28, with TRBD1 matching over 9 bases. CDR3 residues: CASSLIPGTGKETQYF. CDR3 DNA sequence: TGTGCCAGCAGCCTAATACCCGGGACAGGGAAAGAGACCCAGTACTTC.